This is a list of T cell receptor beta chains from one sample in a study of a mutant IDH1 vaccine in newly diagnosed glioma. These receptors are not linked to any known antigen. Assay used: immunoSEQ multiplex PCR; TCRdb lists only in-frame clones, some missing. Among 26,000 or so clones listed, 70% to 90% were seen once. Here the sequenced sample was PBMCs, taken from a glioma patient whose treatment included an IDH1 peptide vaccine. The receptors were sampled from a man aged 25-45 years with glioma. Each CDR3 is given without its conserved first and last residue. Fields, in order: J gene, V gene, D gene, CDR3 protein. A D gene is named only where the DNA matches it firmly.

J gene: TRBJ2-7
V gene: TRBV30
D gene: TRBD2
CDR3 protein: AWRGLAGVVEQY

J gene: TRBJ2-5
V gene: TRBV2
D gene: NA
CDR3 protein: ASSVSSVQETQY

J gene: TRBJ2-3
V gene: TRBV30
D gene: NA
CDR3 protein: AWSRRTDTQY

J gene: TRBJ1-1
V gene: TRBV7-2
D gene: NA
CDR3 protein: ASSLVGAGRAEAF

J gene: TRBJ2-7
V gene: TRBV4-3
D gene: NA
CDR3 protein: ASSQDRVGRGGQY

J gene: TRBJ1-4
V gene: TRBV5-1
D gene: NA
CDR3 protein: ASSLGPGGAEERLF

J gene: TRBJ2-5
V gene: TRBV7-2
D gene: TRBD1
CDR3 protein: ASSDRGSGKETQY

J gene: TRBJ2-1
V gene: TRBV28
D gene: NA
CDR3 protein: ASSRNREPNEQF

J gene: TRBJ1-1
V gene: TRBV14
D gene: NA
CDR3 protein: ASSQDWGTQGEAF

J gene: TRBJ2-5
V gene: TRBV5-6
D gene: NA
CDR3 protein: ASSFLGRFEETQY

J gene: TRBJ1-2
V gene: TRBV6-1
D gene: TRBD1
CDR3 protein: ASRSGTGGYGGYT

J gene: TRBJ1-1
V gene: TRBV5-4
D gene: TRBD1
CDR3 protein: ASSSGTGSTEAF

J gene: TRBJ2-1
V gene: TRBV9
D gene: TRBD2
CDR3 protein: ASSVSGSTYNEQF

J gene: TRBJ2-5
V gene: TRBV9
D gene: TRBD2
CDR3 protein: ASSPKGGLAGGGETQY

J gene: TRBJ2-7
V gene: TRBV6-5
D gene: NA
CDR3 protein: ASSQGGFATEQY

J gene: TRBJ2-3
V gene: TRBV29-1
D gene: NA
CDR3 protein: SVEIDPLPQY

J gene: TRBJ2-2
V gene: TRBV13
D gene: NA
CDR3 protein: ASLVAVSGELF

J gene: TRBJ2-7
V gene: TRBV2
D gene: TRBD1
CDR3 protein: ASNGAGTGSPYEQY

J gene: TRBJ1-4
V gene: TRBV4-3
D gene: NA
CDR3 protein: ASSQDRRAAEKLF

J gene: TRBJ2-5
V gene: TRBV4-1
D gene: TRBD1
CDR3 protein: ASSPDRVRETQY

J gene: TRBJ1-1
V gene: TRBV9
D gene: NA
CDR3 protein: ASSVATGLGPDRAF

J gene: TRBJ1-1
V gene: TRBV5-5
D gene: NA
CDR3 protein: ASSLSGGNTEAF

J gene: TRBJ1-2
V gene: TRBV30
D gene: NA
CDR3 protein: ALSGGRLVSGYT

J gene: TRBJ2-2
V gene: TRBV11-2
D gene: NA
CDR3 protein: ASSRSNTGELF

J gene: TRBJ2-7
V gene: TRBV9
D gene: TRBD2
CDR3 protein: ASSSGTEPYEQY

J gene: TRBJ2-1
V gene: TRBV4-1
D gene: NA
CDR3 protein: ASSPWTNAYNEQF

J gene: TRBJ2-3
V gene: TRBV19
D gene: NA
CDR3 protein: ASSKTLWSVGTQY

J gene: TRBJ2-5
V gene: TRBV7-7
D gene: TRBD1
CDR3 protein: ASSSDREETQY

J gene: TRBJ1-1
V gene: TRBV5-1
D gene: NA
CDR3 protein: ASSLGGNTEAF

J gene: TRBJ2-7
V gene: TRBV30
D gene: NA
CDR3 protein: AWEDPWGRYEQY

J gene: TRBJ2-1
V gene: TRBV9
D gene: TRBD2
CDR3 protein: ASSVERGVGGNEQF

J gene: TRBJ1-6
V gene: TRBV4-1
D gene: NA
CDR3 protein: ASSQRQSSYNSPLH

J gene: TRBJ1-2
V gene: TRBV7-9
D gene: TRBD1
CDR3 protein: ASSTQGGPNYGYT

J gene: TRBJ2-3
V gene: TRBV19
D gene: TRBD1
CDR3 protein: ASSIRLTGVKDTQY

J gene: TRBJ2-3
V gene: TRBV2
D gene: TRBD2
CDR3 protein: ASRLAGGYGDTQY

J gene: TRBJ1-3
V gene: TRBV5-8
D gene: NA
CDR3 protein: ASSFRDTLSGNTIY

J gene: TRBJ1-4
V gene: TRBV5-1
D gene: TRBD1
CDR3 protein: ASSRGGTNEKLF

J gene: TRBJ2-7
V gene: TRBV6-5
D gene: NA
CDR3 protein: ASSYDLRMNEQY

J gene: TRBJ2-1
V gene: TRBV19
D gene: TRBD2
CDR3 protein: ASSRPGGRNEQF

J gene: TRBJ1-3
V gene: TRBV9
D gene: NA
CDR3 protein: ASSVLGQGNTIY

J gene: TRBJ2-1
V gene: TRBV29-1
D gene: NA
CDR3 protein: SVPSRNEQF

J gene: TRBJ1-5
V gene: TRBV30
D gene: TRBD1
CDR3 protein: ASQTGGRDQPQH

J gene: TRBJ1-2
V gene: TRBV7-6
D gene: TRBD1
CDR3 protein: ASSPSTGDAYGYT